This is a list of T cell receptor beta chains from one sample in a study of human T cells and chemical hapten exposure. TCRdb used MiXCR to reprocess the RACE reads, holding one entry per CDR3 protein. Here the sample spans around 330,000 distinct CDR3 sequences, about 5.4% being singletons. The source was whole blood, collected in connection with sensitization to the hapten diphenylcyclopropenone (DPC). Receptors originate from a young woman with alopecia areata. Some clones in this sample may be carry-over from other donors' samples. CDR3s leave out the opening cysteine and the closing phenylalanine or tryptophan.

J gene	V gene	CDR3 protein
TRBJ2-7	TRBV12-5	ASRLDGTYEQY
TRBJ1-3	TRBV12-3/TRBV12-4	ASAKGDGNTIY
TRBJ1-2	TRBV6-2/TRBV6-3	ARADKDNYGYT
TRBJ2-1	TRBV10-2	ATLDNEQF
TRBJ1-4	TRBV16	ASSQYRVYEKLF
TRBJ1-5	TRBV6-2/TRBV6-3	ASSSARGQGNQPQH
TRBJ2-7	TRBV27	ASSYRAGPHEQY
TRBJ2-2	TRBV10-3	ATMTSGGAGELF
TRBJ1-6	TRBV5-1	ASSLREINSPLH
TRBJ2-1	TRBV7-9	ASSLLGNNEQF
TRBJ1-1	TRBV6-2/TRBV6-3	ASGQGYTEAF
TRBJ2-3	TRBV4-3	ASSQEPSGGLSGDTQY
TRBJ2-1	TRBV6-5	ASCEGQGFDEQF
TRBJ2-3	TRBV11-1	ASSLAGLAGSTDTQY
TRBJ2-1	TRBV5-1	ASSLDVRVLGNEQF
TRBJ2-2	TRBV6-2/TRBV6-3	ASRRGLDRSYTGELF
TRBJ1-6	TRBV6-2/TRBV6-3	ASSETGDYNSPLH
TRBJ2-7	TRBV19	ASSMAGGAYEQY
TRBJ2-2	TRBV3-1	ASSPRLAGGSNTGELF
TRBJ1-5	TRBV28	ASSLVQGSGQPQH
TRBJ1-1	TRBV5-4	ASSLGVGGTEAF
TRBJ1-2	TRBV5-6	ASSTIDPYGYT